A selection of T cell receptor beta chains follows, all from one sample in a study of regulatory T cells in long-lasting Graves disease. MiXCR, run by TCRdb on the multiplex PCR reads, gives a single entry per CDR3 protein. The sample shows approximately 390,000 distinct CDR3 sequences, about 16% of them seen only once. This sample also appeared in a second study, on T cells in Graves' hyperthyroidism and ophthalmopathy.

The source material was peripheral blood mononuclear cells (PBMCs), sampled at new diagnosis, from a patient treated with antithyroid drugs. The receptor source for this set is a woman under 30 with Graves disease. Each CDR3 is given with its conserved first and last residue. The D gene is left open where the match is weak.

D	V	J	CDR3
TRBD1	TRBV2	TRBJ1-5	CASSEDRGRGQPQHF
TRBD1	TRBV4-2	TRBJ1-5	CASSQTTGENNQPQHF
.	TRBV12-5	TRBJ1-5	CASGSANSNQPQHF
.	TRBV18	TRBJ2-1	CASSLLEEGVSQFF
.	TRBV5-1	TRBJ2-1	CATAGISNEQFF
TRBD2	TRBV3-1	TRBJ2-3	CASGVGTSGGVDTQYF
.	TRBV3-1	TRBJ1-6	CASSQNSPLHF
.	TRBV18	TRBJ2-7	CASSPRQTHYEQYF
.	TRBV7-9	TRBJ2-3	CASSPGRNTDTQYF
.	TRBV9	TRBJ2-2	CASSVGGSGELFF
TRBD2	TRBV6-2/TRBV6-3	TRBJ2-4	CASSETSGTNIQYF
TRBD1	TRBV27	TRBJ2-7	CASRPWTGGPAEQYF
.	TRBV27	TRBJ2-1	CASSTPPWCPEQFF
TRBD2	TRBV20-1	TRBJ2-3	CSARAGTSGRVTDTQYF
.	TRBV7-9	TRBJ2-5	CASTPASRGRETQYF
.	TRBV18	TRBJ1-1	CASSPPGQMNTEAFF
.	TRBV7-2	TRBJ2-3	CASSYGSSSTYF
.	TRBV6-5	TRBJ2-7	CASSYTEYEQYF
.	TRBV12-3/TRBV12-4	TRBJ1-2	CASSFGSNYGYTF
TRBD1	TRBV4-1	TRBJ2-4	CASSSTGGKNIQYF
.	TRBV3-1	TRBJ2-3	CASSQGSSWTDTQYF
.	TRBV5-1	TRBJ1-1	CASSLVPENTEAFF
.	TRBV5-4	TRBJ2-5	CASTLEAGAETQYF
.	TRBV5-1	TRBJ2-1	CASSLERPSGNEQFF
TRBD2	TRBV3-1	TRBJ2-2	CASSLDGRRTGELFF
.	TRBV5-6	TRBJ1-2	CASSHPRTGLANYGYTF
TRBD2	TRBV20-1	TRBJ2-3	CSAQAGVALTYAQYF
.	TRBV7-9	TRBJ1-6	CASSQGLLNSPLHF
.	TRBV7-2	TRBJ2-1	CASSFPGFSGNEQFF
.	TRBV20-1	TRBJ1-2	CSAREGGNYGYTF
.	TRBV28	TRBJ2-7	CASGGVSYEQYF
TRBD2	TRBV15	TRBJ2-6	CATSSPFTGGSSPDSGANVLTF
.	TRBV5-1	TRBJ2-3	CASSFGTDTQYF
.	TRBV28	TRBJ1-2	CASTKTGTDNYGYTF
.	TRBV28	TRBJ2-7	CASSLLPLQGYEQYF
TRBD2	TRBV19	TRBJ2-1	CASTHPGTSMHEQFF
TRBD1	TRBV18	TRBJ1-1	CASSTGQDTEAFF
TRBD2	TRBV20-1	TRBJ2-7	CSAPLAGGIYEQYF
.	TRBV20-1	TRBJ2-3	CSAGHGGSRTDTQYF
TRBD2	TRBV9	TRBJ2-1	CASSVEGGRAYNEQFF
.	TRBV18	TRBJ2-6	CGSSPQAISGANVLTF